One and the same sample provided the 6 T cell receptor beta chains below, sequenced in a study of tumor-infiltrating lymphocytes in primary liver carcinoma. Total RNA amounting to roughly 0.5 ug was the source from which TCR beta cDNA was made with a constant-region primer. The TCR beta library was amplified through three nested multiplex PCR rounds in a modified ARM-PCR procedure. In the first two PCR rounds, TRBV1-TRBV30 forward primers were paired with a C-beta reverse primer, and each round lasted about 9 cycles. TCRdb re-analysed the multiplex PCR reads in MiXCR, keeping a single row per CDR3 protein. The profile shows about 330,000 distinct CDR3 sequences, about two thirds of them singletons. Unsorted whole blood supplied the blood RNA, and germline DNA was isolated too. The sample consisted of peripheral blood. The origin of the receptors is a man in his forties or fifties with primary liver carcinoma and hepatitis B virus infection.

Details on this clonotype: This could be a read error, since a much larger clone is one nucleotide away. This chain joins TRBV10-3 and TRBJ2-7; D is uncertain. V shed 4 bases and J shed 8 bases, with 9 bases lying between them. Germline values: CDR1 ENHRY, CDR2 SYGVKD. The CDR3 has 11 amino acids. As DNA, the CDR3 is TGTGCCATCAGTGGTCAGTACAAGCAGTACTTC. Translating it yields CAISGQYKQYF.

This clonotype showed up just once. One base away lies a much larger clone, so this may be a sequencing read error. The DNA for the CDR3 is TGTGCCAGCAGTTTTCTTCCTAACGAAGAGACCCAGTACTTC. The encoded protein is CASSFLPNEETQYF. The rearrangement links TRBV12-3 or TRBV12-4 to TRBJ2-5, with unresolved D. Trimming removed 3 bases at V and 3 bases at J, with 11 bases between. This CDR3 is 14 amino acids long.

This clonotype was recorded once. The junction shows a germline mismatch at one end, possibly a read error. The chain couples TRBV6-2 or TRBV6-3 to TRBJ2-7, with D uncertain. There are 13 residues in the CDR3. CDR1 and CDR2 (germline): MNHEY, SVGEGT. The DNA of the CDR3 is TGTGCCAGCAGTTATGGTGGGAACTACAAGCAGTACTTC. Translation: CASSYGGNYKQYF.

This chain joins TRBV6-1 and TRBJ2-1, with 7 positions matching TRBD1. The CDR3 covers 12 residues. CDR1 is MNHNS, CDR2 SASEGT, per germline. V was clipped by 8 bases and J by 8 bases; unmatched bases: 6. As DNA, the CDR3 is TGTGCCAGCGGGACAGATATCTATGAGCAGTTCTTC. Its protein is CASGTDIYEQFF.

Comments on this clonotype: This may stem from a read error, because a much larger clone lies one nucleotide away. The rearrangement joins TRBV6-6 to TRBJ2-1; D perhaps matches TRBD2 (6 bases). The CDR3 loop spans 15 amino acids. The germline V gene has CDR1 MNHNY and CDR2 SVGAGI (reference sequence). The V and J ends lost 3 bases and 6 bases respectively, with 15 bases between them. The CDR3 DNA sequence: TGTGCCAGCAGTTATCTAAACCCTAGCGTCAATGAGCAGTTCTTC. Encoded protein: CASSYLNPSVNEQFF.

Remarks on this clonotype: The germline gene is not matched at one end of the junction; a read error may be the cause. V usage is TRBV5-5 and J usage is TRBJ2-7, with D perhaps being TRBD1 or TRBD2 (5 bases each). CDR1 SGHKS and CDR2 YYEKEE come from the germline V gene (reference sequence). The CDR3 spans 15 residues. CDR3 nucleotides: TGTGCCAGCAACTTGGTTAGAGGGGCATTGTACGAGCAGTACTTC. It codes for CASNLVRGALYEQYF. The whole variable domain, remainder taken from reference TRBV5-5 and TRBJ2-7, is DAGVTQSPTHLIKTRGQQVTLRCSPISGHKSVSWYQQVLGQGPQFIFQYYEKEERGRGNFPDRFSARQFPNYSSELNVNALLLGDSALYLCASNLVRGALYEQYFGPGTRLTVT.